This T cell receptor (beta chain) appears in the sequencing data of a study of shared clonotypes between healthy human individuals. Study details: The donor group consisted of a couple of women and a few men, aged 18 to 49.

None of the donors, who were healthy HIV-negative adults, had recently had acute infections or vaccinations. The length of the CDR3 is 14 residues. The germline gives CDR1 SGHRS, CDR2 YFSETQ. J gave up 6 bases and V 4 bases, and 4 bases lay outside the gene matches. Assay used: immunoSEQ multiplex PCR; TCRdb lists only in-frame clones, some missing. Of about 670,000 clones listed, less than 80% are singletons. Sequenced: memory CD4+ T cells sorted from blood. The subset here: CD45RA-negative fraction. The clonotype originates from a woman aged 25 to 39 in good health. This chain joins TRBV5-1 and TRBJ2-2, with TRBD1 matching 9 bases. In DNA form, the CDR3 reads TGCGCCAGCAGCCCGGGACAGGGTTCCGGGGAGCTGTTTTTT. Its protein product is CASSPGQGSGELFF.